The T cell receptor (beta chain) described here comes from a study of blood T cell repertoires in COVID-19. V was cut by 2 bases and J by 4 bases, with 14 bases left in between. The CDR3 length is 16 residues. The germline gives CDR1 SGHTA, CDR2 FQGNSA. Generated by immunoSEQ multiplex PCR, the TCRdb table keeps only in-frame clones and is missing some. The repertoire holds roughly 330,000 clones, with about 82% as singletons. Sequenced: peripheral blood. The rearrangement links TRBV7-2 to TRBJ2-2; D possibly corresponds to TRBD1 (6 bases). The sequence derives from a woman in her fifties or sixties with acute or convalescent COVID-19. For the CDR3, the DNA is TGTGCCAGCAGCTTATTCAGGGGCTTAGGCACCGGGGAGCTGTTTTTT. Protein product: CASSLFRGLGTGELFF.